The rows below give T cell receptor beta chains drawn from one sample of a study of blood T cell repertoires in COVID-19. Assay: immunoSEQ multiplex PCR; the TCRdb copy retains only in-frame clones and omits some. This repertoire shows about 250,000 clones, about 80% found once; its top ten account for 3.3%. Sequencing was done on a sample of peripheral blood. The origin of the receptors is a woman older than 75 with acute or convalescent COVID-19. The CDR3 runs from the conserved cysteine through the conserved F or W. Size is stated for part of the rows, as once, few or many counts, or as a class when the clone is expanded.

V: TRBV11-2; J: TRBJ1-3; size: once; CDR3: CASSFPGNTIYF
V: TRBV6-5; J: TRBJ1-1; size: NA; CDR3: CASTGGLNTEAFF
V: TRBV7-9; J: TRBJ2-2; size: NA; CDR3: CASSNTKGALAAGGELFF
V: TRBV18; J: TRBJ2-1; size: NA; CDR3: CASSPGASGGRFYNEQFF
V: TRBV20-1; J: TRBJ1-2; size: NA; CDR3: CSAKLRYGYTF
V: TRBV6-2/TRBV6-3; J: TRBJ1-5; size: many; CDR3: CASSSIGTKAQHF
V: TRBV10-2; J: TRBJ2-7; size: NA; CDR3: CASSAAGDYEQYF
V: TRBV28; J: TRBJ2-7; size: few; CDR3: CASSFHRDRAYEQYF
V: TRBV7-2; J: TRBJ2-1; size: once; CDR3: CASSPRGFVKGNEQFF
V: TRBV7-3; J: TRBJ1-1; size: NA; CDR3: CASSLQGGMNTEAFF
V: TRBV5-1; J: TRBJ2-6; size: NA; CDR3: CASSWGLAGARLTPSGANVLTF
V: TRBV11-2; J: TRBJ1-1; size: NA; CDR3: CASSLSSGITEAFF
V: TRBV5-1; J: TRBJ2-1; size: NA; CDR3: CASSSQGYNEQFF
V: TRBV7-9; J: TRBJ1-1; size: once; CDR3: CASSYTGGTEAFF
V: TRBV3-1/TRBV3-2; J: TRBJ2-1; size: NA; CDR3: CASRPSREGWQFF
V: TRBV5-5; J: TRBJ2-7; size: few; CDR3: CASSFSYSYEQYF
V: TRBV5-1; J: TRBJ1-1; size: few; CDR3: CASRKGPNTEAFF
V: TRBV3-1/TRBV3-2; J: TRBJ2-5; size: NA; CDR3: CASSQDNTASGSWETQYF
V: TRBV2; J: TRBJ2-7; size: many; CDR3: CASSERTGGTYEQYF
V: TRBV11-3; J: TRBJ2-1; size: NA; CDR3: CASSLTGGAEQFF
V: TRBV6-5; J: TRBJ1-2; size: many; CDR3: CASSTGRGYTF
V: TRBV18; J: TRBJ2-1; size: NA; CDR3: CASSPDLTSGEQFF
V: TRBV7-9; J: TRBJ2-3; size: NA; CDR3: CASSDRGSTDTQYF
V: TRBV3-1/TRBV3-2; J: TRBJ2-1; size: NA; CDR3: CASSPTSGEYNEQFF
V: TRBV24-1; J: TRBJ2-2; size: NA; CDR3: CATSDLLRDLSPASGELFF
V: TRBV10-3; J: TRBJ2-7; size: few; CDR3: CAISETGYEQYF
V: TRBV4-3; J: TRBJ1-3; size: NA; CDR3: CASSQDQGARGNTIYF
V: TRBV6-5; J: TRBJ1-6; size: NA; CDR3: CASSYMQGTNSPLHF
V: TRBV27; J: TRBJ2-5; size: NA; CDR3: CASSFLQGAGETQYF
V: TRBV5-1; J: TRBJ1-1; size: NA; CDR3: CASSVQGFTNTEAFF
V: TRBV29-1; J: TRBJ1-2; size: NA; CDR3: CSVGQGFGYGYTF
V: TRBV28; J: TRBJ2-1; size: NA; CDR3: CASSSPTSGSWDEQFF
V: TRBV19; J: TRBJ1-1; size: NA; CDR3: CASLSLAYREIGTEAFF
V: TRBV12-5; J: TRBJ2-2; size: many; CDR3: CASALTGELFF
V: TRBV7-9; J: TRBJ1-2; size: NA; CDR3: CASSSPGVRGSYGYTF
V: TRBV2; J: TRBJ2-7; size: once; CDR3: CASSDSPLLGEQYF
V: TRBV6-1; J: TRBJ1-6; size: once; CDR3: CASSEISGGRSPLHF
V: TRBV6-2/TRBV6-3; J: TRBJ2-3; size: NA; CDR3: CASSPGQGRTSSTDTQYF
V: TRBV6-5; J: TRBJ1-2; size: NA; CDR3: CASRDNLYGYTF
V: TRBV25-1; J: TRBJ2-5; size: few; CDR3: CASSRREGGVETQYF
V: TRBV15; J: TRBJ2-5; size: NA; CDR3: CATSREKAGGARETQYF
V: TRBV24-1; J: TRBJ2-2; size: NA; CDR3: CATSDRGLAGSTGELFF
V: TRBV6-5; J: TRBJ1-2; size: NA; CDR3: CASSLGAQSLDGYTF
V: TRBV6-5; J: TRBJ2-7; size: NA; CDR3: CASSQTGTSNYEQYF
V: TRBV5-1; J: TRBJ2-1; size: NA; CDR3: CASSLMGLAAYNEQFF
V: TRBV29-1; J: TRBJ1-2; size: NA; CDR3: CSVEGQGNYGYTF
V: TRBV5-1; J: TRBJ2-7; size: NA; CDR3: CASSLAAPTSGSSYEQYF
V: TRBV3-1/TRBV3-2; J: TRBJ2-7; size: NA; CDR3: CASSQSGVYEQYF
V: TRBV20-1; J: TRBJ2-2; size: NA; CDR3: CSASHPGGNTGELFF
V: TRBV7-8; J: TRBJ2-3; size: NA; CDR3: CASSKGLAGGSRLDTQYF
V: TRBV18; J: TRBJ2-7; size: NA; CDR3: CASSLNRGADEQYF
V: TRBV5-6; J: TRBJ1-5; size: few; CDR3: CASSLANQPQHF